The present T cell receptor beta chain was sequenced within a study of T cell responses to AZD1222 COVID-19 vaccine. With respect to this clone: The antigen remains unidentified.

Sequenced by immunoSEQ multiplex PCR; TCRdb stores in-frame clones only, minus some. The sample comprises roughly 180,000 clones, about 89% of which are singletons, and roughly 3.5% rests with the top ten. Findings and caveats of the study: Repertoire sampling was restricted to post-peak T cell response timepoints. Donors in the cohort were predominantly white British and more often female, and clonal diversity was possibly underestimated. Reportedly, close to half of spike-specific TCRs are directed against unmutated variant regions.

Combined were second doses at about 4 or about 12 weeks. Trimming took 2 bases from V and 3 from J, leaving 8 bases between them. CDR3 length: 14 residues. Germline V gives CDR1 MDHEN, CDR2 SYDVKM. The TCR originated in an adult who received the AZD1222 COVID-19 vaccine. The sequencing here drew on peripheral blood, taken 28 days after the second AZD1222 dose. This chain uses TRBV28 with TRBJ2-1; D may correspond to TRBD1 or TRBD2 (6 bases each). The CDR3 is CASSLGGLYNEQFF. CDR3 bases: TGTGCCAGCAGTTTAGGGGGGCTCTACAATGAGCAGTTCTTC.